This paragraph covers one T cell receptor (beta chain) sequence. Its target is not known. The CDR3 is 17 amino acids. Germline CDR1 is SSHAT and CDR2 is FNYEAQ (reference sequence). Unmatched junction bases numbered 5, after V lost 5 bases and J lost 2 bases. This sample is part of a study of cytomegalovirus exposure and HLA in healthy donors. Whole-study findings and limits: A later analysis found TCR association rates differed by HLA locus, highest for DRB1 and lowest for HLA-C. Several top significant clusters appeared, in a later analysis, to be linked to common viral pathogens. The investigators catalogued 164 TCR beta chains as cytomegalovirus-associated.

60 Vbeta and 13 Jbeta primers were used in PCR. Libraries were prepared by immunoSEQ multiplex PCR; TCRdb keeps only in-frame clonotypes and omits some of them. Here the sample spans about 180,000 clones, around 77% being singletons. The chain is built from TRBV7-7 and TRBJ2-3, with 15 nucleotides matching TRBD2. The sequence was obtained from a man aged 55 to 70 in good health and CMV-seronegative. Input material: PBMCs. The DNA for the CDR3 is TGTGCCAGCAGCCCAGGGACTAGCGGGAGGTTCACAGATACGCAGTATTTT. Protein product: CASSPGTSGRFTDTQYF. The full variable domain, in which reference TRBV7-7 and TRBJ2-3 provide the parts outside the CDR3, is GAGVSQSPRYKVTKRGQDVTLRCDPISSHATLYWYQQALGQGPEFLTYFNYEAQPDKSGLPSDRFSAERPEGSISTLTIQRTEQRDSAMYRCASSPGTSGRFTDTQYFGPGTRLTVL.